This T cell receptor beta chain was identified in a study of T cell repertoires in cytomegalovirus infection. Study overall: As its CMV epitopes, the study selected recently identified HLA-C-restricted and well-studied HLA-B-restricted targets. CMV infection together with matching HLA type was indicated by public TCR beta signatures. General observations from the study: The ex vivo response was dominated by HLA-C-restricted CMV-specific TCR beta clonotypes. Carriers of CMV plus the relevant HLA were identified by cumulative public TCR beta family frequency.

This clonotype was picked up a small number of times. Its antigen remains unknown. MiXCR was run by TCRdb on the reads, yielding one entry per CDR3 protein. The sample lists under 500,000 distinct CDR3 sequences, approximately 40% seen once, with around 45% in the top ten. The CDR3 runs 15 residues. The V and J ends lost 3 bases and 1 base respectively, with 11 bases between them. Germline assignment: CDR1 SGHVS and CDR2 FNYEAQ. The material was cultured PBMCs, obtained from culture after CMV antigen stimulation. The sequence came from a human donor in good health (CMV status not recorded). Some clones in this sample may be carry-over from other donors' samples. The genes are TRBV7-6 and TRBJ2-3, with a tentative D call TRBD2 (7 bases). This chain's CDR3 is CASSLTGGRTDTQYF. CDR3 in DNA: TGTGCCAGCAGCTTGACCGGGGGGCGCACAGATACGCAGTATTTT.